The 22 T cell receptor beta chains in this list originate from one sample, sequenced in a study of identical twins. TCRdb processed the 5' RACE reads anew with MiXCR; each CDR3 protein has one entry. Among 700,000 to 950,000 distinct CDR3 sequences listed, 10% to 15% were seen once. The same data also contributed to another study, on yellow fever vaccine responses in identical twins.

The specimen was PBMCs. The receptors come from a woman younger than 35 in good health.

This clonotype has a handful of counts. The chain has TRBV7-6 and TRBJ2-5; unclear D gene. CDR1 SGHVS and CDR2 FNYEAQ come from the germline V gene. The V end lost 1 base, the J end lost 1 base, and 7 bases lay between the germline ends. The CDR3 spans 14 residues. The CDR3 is CASSLGPVQETQYF. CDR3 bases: TGTGCCAGCAGCTTAGGACCGGTCCAAGAGACCCAGTACTTC.

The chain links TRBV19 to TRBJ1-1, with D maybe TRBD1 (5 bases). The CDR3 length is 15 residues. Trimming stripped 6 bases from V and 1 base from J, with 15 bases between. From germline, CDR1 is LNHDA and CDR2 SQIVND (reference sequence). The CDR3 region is CASSLGPQGNTEAFF. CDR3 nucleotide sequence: TGTGCCAGTAGCCTGGGGCCTCAGGGGAACACTGAAGCTTTCTTT.

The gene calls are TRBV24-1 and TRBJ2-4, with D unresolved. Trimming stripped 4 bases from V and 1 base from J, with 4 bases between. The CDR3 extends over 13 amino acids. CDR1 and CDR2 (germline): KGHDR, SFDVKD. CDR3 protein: CATSDWAKNIQYF. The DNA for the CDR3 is TGTGCCACCAGTGACTGGGCCAAAAACATTCAGTACTTC.

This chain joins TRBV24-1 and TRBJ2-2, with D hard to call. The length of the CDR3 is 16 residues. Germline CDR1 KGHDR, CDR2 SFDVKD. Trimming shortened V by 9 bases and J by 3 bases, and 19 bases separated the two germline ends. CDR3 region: CATSTNPVADTGELFF. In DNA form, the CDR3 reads TGTGCCACCTCTACAAACCCCGTTGCGGACACCGGGGAGCTGTTTTTT.

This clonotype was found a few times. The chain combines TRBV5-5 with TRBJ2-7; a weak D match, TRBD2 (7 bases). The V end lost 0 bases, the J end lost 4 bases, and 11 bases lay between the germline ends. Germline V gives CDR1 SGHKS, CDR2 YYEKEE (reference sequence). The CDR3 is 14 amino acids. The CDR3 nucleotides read TGTGCCAGCAGCTTGGACGGGGGGCGGTACGAGCAGTACGTC. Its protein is CASSLDGGRYEQYV.

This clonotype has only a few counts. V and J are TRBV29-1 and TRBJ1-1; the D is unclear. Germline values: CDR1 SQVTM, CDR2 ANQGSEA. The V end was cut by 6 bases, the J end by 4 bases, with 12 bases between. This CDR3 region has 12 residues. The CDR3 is CSVDRVGTEAFF. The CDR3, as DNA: TGCAGCGTAGATCGGGTAGGCACTGAAGCTTTCTTT.

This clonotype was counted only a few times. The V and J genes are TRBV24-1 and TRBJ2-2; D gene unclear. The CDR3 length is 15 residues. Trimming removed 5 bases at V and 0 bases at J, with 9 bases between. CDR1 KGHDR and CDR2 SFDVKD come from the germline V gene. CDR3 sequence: CATSAPAPNTGELFF. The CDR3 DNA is TGTGCCACCAGTGCCCCAGCGCCGAACACCGGGGAGCTGTTTTTT.

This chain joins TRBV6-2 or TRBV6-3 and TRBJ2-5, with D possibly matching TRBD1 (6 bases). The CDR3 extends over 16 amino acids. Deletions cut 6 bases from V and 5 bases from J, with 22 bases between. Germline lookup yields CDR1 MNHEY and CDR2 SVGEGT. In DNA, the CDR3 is TGTGCCAGCAGATCTTTCCAATCAGGGGCAAAGGAGACCCAGTACTTC. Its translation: CASRSFQSGAKETQYF.

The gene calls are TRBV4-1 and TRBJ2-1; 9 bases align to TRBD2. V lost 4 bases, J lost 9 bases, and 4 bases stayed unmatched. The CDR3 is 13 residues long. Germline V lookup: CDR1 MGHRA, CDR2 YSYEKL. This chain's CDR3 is CASSPPTSGEQFF. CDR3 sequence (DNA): TGCGCCAGCAGCCCGCCGACTAGCGGTGAGCAGTTCTTC.

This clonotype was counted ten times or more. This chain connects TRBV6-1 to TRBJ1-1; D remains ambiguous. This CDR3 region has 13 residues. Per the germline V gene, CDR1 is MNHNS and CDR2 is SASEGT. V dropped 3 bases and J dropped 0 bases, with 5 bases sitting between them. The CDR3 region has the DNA TGTGCCAGCAGTGATCCACTGAACACTGAAGCTTTCTTT. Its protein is CASSDPLNTEAFF.

As DNA, the CDR3 is TGTGCCAGCAGTGACACCACTAGCGGGAGGTACAATGAGCAGTTCTTC. Translating gives CASSDTTSGRYNEQFF. V is TRBV25-1 and J is TRBJ2-1, with TRBD2 matching 12 bases. The CDR3 runs 16 residues. Looked up from germline, CDR1 is MGHDK and CDR2 is SYGVNS. Trimming cost V 3 bases and J 4 bases; bases outside gene matches: 4. The variable domain in full, with the rest retrieved from reference TRBV25-1 and TRBJ2-1, is EADIYQTPRYLVIGTGKKITLECSQTMGHDKMYWYQQDPGMELHLIHYSYGVNSTEKGDLSSESTVSRIRTEHFPLTLESARPSHTSQYLCASSDTTSGRYNEQFFGPGTRLTVL.

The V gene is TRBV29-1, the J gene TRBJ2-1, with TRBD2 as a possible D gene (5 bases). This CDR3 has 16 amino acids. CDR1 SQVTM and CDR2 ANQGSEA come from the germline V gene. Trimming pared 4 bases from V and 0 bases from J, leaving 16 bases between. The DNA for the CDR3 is TGCAGCGTTGGGCCCAACGGGGTAAGCTCCTACAATGAGCAGTTCTTC. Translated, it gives CSVGPNGVSSYNEQFF.

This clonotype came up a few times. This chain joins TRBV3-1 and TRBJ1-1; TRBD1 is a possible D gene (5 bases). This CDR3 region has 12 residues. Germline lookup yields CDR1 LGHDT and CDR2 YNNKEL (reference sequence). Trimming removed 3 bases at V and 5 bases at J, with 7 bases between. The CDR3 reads CASSHKGTEAFF. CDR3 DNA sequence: TGTGCCAGCAGCCACAAGGGGACTGAAGCTTTCTTT.

CDR3 nucleotide sequence: TGTGCCAGCAGATCGGGGCTGGCGGGGGGCCCCCCAGATACGCAGTATTTT. The encoded protein is CASRSGLAGGPPDTQYF. The V call is TRBV6-1, the J call TRBJ2-3; 8 bases agree with TRBD2. Germline V gene lookup returns CDR1 MNHNS and CDR2 SASEGT. After removal of 6 bases from V and 4 bases from J, the junction contained 15 bases not matched to a gene. The CDR3 length is 17 residues.

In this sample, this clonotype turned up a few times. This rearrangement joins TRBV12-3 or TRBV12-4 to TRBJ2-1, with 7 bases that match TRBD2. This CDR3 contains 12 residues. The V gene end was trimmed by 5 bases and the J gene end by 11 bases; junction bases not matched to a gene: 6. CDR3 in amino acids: CASSPVAGQQFF. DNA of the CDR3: TGTGCCAGCAGTCCAGTAGCGGGCCAGCAGTTCTTC.

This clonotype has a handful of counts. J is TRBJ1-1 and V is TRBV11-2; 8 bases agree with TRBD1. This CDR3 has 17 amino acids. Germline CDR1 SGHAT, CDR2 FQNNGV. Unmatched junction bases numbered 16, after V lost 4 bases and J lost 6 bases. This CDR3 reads CASSSLLPGGWVAEAFF. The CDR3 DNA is TGTGCCAGCAGCTCCCTCCTGCCAGGGGGCTGGGTAGCTGAAGCTTTCTTT.

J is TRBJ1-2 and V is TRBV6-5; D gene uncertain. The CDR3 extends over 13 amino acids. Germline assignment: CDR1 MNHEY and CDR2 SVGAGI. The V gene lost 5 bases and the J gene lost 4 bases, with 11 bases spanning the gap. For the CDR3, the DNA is TGTGCCAGCAGTCCGGATAATTTCTATGGCTACACCTTC. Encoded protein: CASSPDNFYGYTF.

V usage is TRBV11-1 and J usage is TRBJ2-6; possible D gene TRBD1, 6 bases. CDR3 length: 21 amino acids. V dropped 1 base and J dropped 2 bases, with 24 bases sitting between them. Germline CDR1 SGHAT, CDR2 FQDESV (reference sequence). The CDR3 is CASSLDSIRTVSPPGANVLTF. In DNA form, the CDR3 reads TGTGCCAGCAGCTTAGACTCAATAAGGACAGTTAGTCCTCCTGGGGCCAACGTCCTGACTTTC. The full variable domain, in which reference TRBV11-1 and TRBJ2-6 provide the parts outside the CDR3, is EAEVAQSPRYKITEKSQAVAFWCDPISGHATLYWYRQILGQGPELLVQFQDESVVDDSQLPKDRFSAERLKGVDSTLKIQPAELGDSAMYLCASSLDSIRTVSPPGANVLTFGAGSRLTVL.

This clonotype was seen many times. This CDR3 reads CASSLRDRGEGYGYTF. The CDR3 DNA is TGTGCCAGCAGTCTAAGGGACAGGGGTGAAGGCTATGGCTACACCTTC. The rearrangement joins TRBV27 to TRBJ1-2; 10 nucleotides match TRBD1. Germline lookup yields CDR1 MNHEY and CDR2 SMNVEV (reference sequence). The CDR3 has 16 amino acids. Losses at the gene ends were 5 bases for V and 4 bases for J; bases not matched to a gene: 10.

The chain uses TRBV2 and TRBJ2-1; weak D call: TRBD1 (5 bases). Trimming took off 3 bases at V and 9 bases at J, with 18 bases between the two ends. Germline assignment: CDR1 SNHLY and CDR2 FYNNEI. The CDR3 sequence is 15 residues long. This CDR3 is CASSDRWAGLREQFF. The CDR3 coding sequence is TGTGCCAGCAGTGACAGGTGGGCAGGGTTACGTGAGCAGTTCTTC. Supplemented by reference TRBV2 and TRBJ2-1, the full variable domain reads EPEVTQTPSHQVTQMGQEVILRCVPISNHLYFYWYRQILGQKVEFLVSFYNNEISEKSEIFDDQFSVERPDGSNFTLKIRSTKLEDSAMYFCASSDRWAGLREQFFGPGTRLTVL.

The CDR3: CASSQTWQSYEQYF. In DNA, the CDR3 is TGTGCCAGCAGCCAGACTTGGCAGTCCTACGAGCAGTACTTC. The chain employs TRBV7-8 and TRBJ2-7; D is uncertain. CDR3 length: 14 amino acids. The V end was cut by 5 bases, the J end by 1 base, with 12 bases between. Germline loops: CDR1 SGHVS, CDR2 FQNEAQ.

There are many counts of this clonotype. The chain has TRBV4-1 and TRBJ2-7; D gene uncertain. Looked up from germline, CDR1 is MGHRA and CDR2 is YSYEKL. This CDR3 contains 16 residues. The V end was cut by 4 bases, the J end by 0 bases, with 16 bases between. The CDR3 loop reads CASSPKQAQSSYEQYF. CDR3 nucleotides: TGCGCCAGCAGCCCGAAGCAGGCCCAGAGCTCCTACGAGCAGTACTTC.